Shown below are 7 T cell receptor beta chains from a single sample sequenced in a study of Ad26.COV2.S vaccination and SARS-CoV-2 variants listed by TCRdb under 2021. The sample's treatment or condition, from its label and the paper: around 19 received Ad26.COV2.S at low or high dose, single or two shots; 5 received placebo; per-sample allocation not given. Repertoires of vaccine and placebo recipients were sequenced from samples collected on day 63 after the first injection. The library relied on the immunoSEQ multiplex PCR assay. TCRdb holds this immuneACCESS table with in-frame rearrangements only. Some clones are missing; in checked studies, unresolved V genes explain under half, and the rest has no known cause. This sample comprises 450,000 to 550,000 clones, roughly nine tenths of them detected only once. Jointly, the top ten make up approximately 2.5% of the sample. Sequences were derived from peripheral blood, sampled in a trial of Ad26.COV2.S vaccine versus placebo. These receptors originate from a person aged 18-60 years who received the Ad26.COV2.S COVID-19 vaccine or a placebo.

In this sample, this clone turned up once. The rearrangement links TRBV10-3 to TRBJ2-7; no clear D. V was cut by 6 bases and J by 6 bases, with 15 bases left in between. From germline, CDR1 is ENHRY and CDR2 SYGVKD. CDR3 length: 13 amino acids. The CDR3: CAIRANPGSEQYV. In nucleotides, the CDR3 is TGTGCCATCAGGGCGAACCCGGGTAGCGAGCAGTACGTC.

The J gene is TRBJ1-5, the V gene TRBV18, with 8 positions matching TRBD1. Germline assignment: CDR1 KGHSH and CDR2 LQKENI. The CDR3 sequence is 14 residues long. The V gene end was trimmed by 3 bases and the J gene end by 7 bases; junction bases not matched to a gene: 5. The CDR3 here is CASSPSTGVQPQHF. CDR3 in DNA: TGTGCCAGCTCACCCTCGACAGGGGTACAGCCCCAGCATTTT.

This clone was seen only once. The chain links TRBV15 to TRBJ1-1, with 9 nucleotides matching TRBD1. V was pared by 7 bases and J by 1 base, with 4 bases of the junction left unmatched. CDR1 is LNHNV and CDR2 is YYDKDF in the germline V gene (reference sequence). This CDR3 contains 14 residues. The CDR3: CATKGQGPNTEAFF. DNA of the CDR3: TGTGCCACCAAAGGACAGGGGCCGAACACTGAAGCTTTCTTT.

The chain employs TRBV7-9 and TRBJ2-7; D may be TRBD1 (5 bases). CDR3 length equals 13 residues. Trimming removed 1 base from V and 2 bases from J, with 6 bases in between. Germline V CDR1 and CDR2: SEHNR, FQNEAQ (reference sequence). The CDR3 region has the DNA TGTGCCAGCAGCTTAGTGACAGCCTACGAGCAGTACTTC. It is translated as CASSLVTAYEQYF.

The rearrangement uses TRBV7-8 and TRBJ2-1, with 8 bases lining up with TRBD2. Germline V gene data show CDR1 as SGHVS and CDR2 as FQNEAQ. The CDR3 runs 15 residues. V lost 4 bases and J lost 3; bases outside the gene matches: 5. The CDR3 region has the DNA TGTGCCAGCAGCTCTTCCGGGACTAGCTACAATGAGCAGTTCTTC. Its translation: CASSSSGTSYNEQFF.

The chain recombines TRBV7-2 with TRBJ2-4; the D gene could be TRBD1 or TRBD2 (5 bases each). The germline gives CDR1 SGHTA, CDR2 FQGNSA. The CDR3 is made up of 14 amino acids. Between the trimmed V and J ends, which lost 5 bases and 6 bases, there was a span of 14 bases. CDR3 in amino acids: CASSRMLGVNIQYF. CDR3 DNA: TGTGCCAGCAGCCGTATGTTGGGGGTAAACATTCAGTACTTC.

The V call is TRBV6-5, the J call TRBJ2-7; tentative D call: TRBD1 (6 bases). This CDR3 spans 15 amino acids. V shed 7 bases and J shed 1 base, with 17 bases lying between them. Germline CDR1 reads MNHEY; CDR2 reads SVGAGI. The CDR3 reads CASTLEGVPSYEQYF. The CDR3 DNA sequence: TGTGCCAGCACGCTTGAGGGGGTCCCTTCCTACGAGCAGTACTTC.